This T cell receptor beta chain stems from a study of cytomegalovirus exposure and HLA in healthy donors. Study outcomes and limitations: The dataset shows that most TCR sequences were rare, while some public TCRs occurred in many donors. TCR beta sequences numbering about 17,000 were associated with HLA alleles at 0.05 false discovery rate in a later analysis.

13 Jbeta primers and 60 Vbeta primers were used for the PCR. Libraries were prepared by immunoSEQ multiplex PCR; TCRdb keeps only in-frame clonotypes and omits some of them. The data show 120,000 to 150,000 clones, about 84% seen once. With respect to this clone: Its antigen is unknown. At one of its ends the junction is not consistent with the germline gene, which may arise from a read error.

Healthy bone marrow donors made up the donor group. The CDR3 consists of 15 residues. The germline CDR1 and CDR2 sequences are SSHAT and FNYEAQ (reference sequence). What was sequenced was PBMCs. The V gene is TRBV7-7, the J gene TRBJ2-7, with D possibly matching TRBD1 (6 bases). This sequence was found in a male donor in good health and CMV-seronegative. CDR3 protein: CASSYGPGESYEQYF. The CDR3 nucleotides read TGTGCTAGCAGCTACGGACCAGGGGAATCCTACGAGCAGTACTTC. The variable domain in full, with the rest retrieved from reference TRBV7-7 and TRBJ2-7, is GAGVSQSPRYKVTKRGQDVTLRCDPISSHATLYWYQQALGQGPEFLTYFNYEAQPDKSGLPSDRFSAERPEGSISTLTIQRTEQRDSAMYRCASSYGPGESYEQYFGPGTRLTVT.